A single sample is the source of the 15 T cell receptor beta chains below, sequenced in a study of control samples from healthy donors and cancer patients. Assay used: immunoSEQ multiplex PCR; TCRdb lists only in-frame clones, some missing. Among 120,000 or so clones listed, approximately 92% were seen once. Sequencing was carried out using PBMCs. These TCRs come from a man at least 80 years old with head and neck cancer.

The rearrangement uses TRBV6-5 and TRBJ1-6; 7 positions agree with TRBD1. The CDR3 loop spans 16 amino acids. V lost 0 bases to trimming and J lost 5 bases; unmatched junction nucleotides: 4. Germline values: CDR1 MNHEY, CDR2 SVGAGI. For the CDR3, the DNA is TGTGCCAGCAGTTACTCTGGAGGGGGCGATAATTCACCCCTCCACTTT. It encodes CASSYSGGGDNSPLHF.

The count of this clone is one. The CDR3 sequence is CASSIRQGARGYTF. The CDR3 DNA is TGTGCCAGTAGTATTAGGCAGGGAGCGCGAGGCTACACCTTC. The rearrangement links TRBV19 to TRBJ1-2; TRBD1 is a possible D gene (5 bases). The CDR3 has 14 amino acids. V gave up 3 bases and J gave up 8 bases, with 16 bases separating them. Germline V gene sequence: CDR1 LNHDA, CDR2 SQIVND (reference sequence).

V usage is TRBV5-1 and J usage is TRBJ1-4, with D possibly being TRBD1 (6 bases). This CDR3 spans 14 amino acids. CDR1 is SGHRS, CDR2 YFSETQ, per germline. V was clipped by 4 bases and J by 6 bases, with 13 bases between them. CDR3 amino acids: CASSSKQGHEKLFF. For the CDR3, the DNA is TGCGCCAGCAGCAGTAAACAGGGCCATGAAAAACTGTTTTTT.

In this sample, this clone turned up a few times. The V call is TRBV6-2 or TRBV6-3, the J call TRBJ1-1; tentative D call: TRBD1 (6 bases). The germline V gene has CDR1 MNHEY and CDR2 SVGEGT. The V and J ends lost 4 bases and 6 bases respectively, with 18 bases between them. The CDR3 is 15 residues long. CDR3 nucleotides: TGTGCCAGCAGTTCACGCCCGGGGGCCTGGGCTGAAGCTTTCTTT. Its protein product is CASSSRPGAWAEAFF.

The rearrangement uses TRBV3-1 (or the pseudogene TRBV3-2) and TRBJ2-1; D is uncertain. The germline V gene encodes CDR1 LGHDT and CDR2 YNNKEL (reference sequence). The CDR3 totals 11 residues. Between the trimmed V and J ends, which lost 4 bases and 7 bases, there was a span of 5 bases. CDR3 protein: CASSLGNEQFF. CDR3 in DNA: TGTGCCAGCAGCCTAGGGAATGAGCAGTTCTTC.

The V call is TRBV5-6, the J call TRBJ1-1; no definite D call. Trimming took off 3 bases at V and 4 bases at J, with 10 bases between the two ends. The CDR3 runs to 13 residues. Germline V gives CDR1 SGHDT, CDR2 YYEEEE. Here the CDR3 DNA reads TGTGCCAGCAGCTACCGACGTCCCACTGAAGCTTTCTTT. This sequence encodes CASSYRRPTEAFF.

The CDR3 DNA follows: TGTGCCTGGACGGCTAGCGGGATTGACCCGGGGACCGGGGAGCTGTTTTTT. It translates to CAWTASGIDPGTGELFF. J is TRBJ2-2 and V is TRBV30; TRBD2 matches at 9 bases. V gave up 4 bases and J gave up 5 bases; unmatched junction bases: 14. The CDR3 spans 17 residues. Germline V gives CDR1 GTSNPN, CDR2 SVGIG (reference sequence).

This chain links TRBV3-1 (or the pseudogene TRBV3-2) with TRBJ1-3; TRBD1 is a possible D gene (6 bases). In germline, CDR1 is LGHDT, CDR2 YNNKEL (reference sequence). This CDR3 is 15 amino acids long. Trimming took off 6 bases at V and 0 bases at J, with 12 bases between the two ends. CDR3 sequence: CASRPTGLSGNTIYF. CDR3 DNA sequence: TGTGCCAGCAGGCCGACAGGTCTCTCTGGAAACACCATATATTTT.

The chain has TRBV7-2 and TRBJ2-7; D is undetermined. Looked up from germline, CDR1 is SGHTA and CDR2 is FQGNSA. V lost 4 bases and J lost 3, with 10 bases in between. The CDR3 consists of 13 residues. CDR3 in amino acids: CASSSAGGYEQYF. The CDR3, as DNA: TGTGCCAGCAGCTCCGCCGGTGGCTACGAGCAGTACTTC.

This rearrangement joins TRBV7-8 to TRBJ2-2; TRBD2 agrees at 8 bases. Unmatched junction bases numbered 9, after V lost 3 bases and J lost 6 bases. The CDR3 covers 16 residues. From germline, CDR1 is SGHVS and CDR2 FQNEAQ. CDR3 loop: CASSLVSGMVAGELFF. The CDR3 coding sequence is TGTGCCAGCAGCTTGGTTAGCGGGATGGTGGCCGGGGAGCTGTTTTTT.

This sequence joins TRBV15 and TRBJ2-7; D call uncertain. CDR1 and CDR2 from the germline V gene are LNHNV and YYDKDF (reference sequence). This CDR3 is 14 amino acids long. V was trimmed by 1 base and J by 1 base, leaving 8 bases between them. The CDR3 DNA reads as TGTGCCACCAGCAGAGCCGCGAGTTCCTACGAGCAGTACTTC. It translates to CATSRAASSYEQYF.

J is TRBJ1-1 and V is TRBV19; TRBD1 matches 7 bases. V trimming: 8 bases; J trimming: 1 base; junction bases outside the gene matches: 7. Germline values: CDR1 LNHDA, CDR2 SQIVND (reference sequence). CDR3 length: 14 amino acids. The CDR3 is CASSPGTANTEAFF. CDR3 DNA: TGTGCCAGTTCTCCCGGGACAGCGAACACTGAAGCTTTCTTT.

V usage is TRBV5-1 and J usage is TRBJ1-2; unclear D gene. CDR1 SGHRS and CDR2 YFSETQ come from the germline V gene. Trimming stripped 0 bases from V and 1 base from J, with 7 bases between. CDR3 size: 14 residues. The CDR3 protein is CASSLAGSNYGYTF. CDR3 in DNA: TGCGCCAGCAGCTTGGCCGGCAGTAACTATGGCTACACCTTC.

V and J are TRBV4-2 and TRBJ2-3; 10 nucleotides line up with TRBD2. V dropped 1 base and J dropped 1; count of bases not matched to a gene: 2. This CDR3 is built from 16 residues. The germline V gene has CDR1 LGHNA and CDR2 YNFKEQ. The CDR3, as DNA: TGTGCCAGCAGCCAAGGGACTAGCGGTCGCACAGATACGCAGTATTTT. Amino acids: CASSQGTSGRTDTQYF.

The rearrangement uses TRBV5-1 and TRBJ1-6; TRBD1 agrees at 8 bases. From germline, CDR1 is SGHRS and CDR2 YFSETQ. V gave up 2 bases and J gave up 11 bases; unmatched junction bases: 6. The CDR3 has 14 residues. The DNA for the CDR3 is TGCGCCAGCAGCTTCGAAGGACAGGGAACACCCCTCCACTTT. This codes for CASSFEGQGTPLHF.